One and the same sample provided the 18 T cell receptor beta chains below, sequenced in a study of shared clonotypes between healthy human individuals. Terminally differentiated effector memory CD45RA+ cells were excluded from the naive CD8 cells, which were CD45RO-negative and positively selected for CCR7. This table comes from immunoSEQ multiplex PCR, and its TCRdb copy is limited to in-frame clones, with some not included. Among millions of clones listed, over 85% were seen once. The sample comprised naive CD8+ T cells sorted from blood. Every receptor here comes from a man aged 18 to 29 in good health.

The V call is TRBV30, the J call TRBJ2-1, with TRBD1 identical over 11 bases. J lost 7 bases, V lost 2 bases, and 7 bases had no gene match. CDR1 GTSNPN and CDR2 SVGIG come from the germline V gene (reference sequence). This CDR3 comprises 15 residues. The CDR3 loop is CAWSSGQGVTNEQFF. CDR3 DNA: TGTGCCTGGAGTTCGGGACAGGGGGTGACGAATGAGCAGTTCTTC. Full variable domain (missing parts from reference TRBV30 and TRBJ2-1): SQTIHQWPATLVQPVGSPLSLECTVEGTSNPNLYWYRQAAGRGLQLLFYSVGIGQISSEVPQNLSASRPQDRQFILSSKKLLLSDSGFYLCAWSSGQGVTNEQFFGPGTRLTVL.

The V and J genes are TRBV27 and TRBJ2-7; D not resolved. V shed 3 bases and J shed 5 bases, with 5 bases lying between them. CDR1 is MNHEY and CDR2 is SMNVEV in the germline V gene (reference sequence). The CDR3 consists of 11 residues. DNA of the CDR3: TGTGCCAGCAGTTTCTTTGACGAGCAGTACTTC. This gives the protein CASSFFDEQYF.

V is TRBV5-6 and J is TRBJ2-6, with D perhaps matching TRBD1 or TRBD2 (5 bases each). The CDR3 extends over 16 amino acids. V was clipped by 6 bases and J by 0 bases, with 13 bases between them. Germline CDR1 and CDR2: SGHDT and YYEEEE. The CDR3, as DNA: TGTGCCAGCACCATGGGACCGAGCTCTGGGGCCAACGTCCTGACTTTC. Translation gives CASTMGPSSGANVLTF.

V usage is TRBV19 and J usage is TRBJ1-4; D uncertain. This CDR3 region has 14 residues. Trimming stripped 5 bases from V and 7 bases from J, with 14 bases between. Germline-derived CDR1 and CDR2 are LNHDA and SQIVND (reference sequence). The CDR3 sequence is CASSPVRPSEKLFF. The DNA of the CDR3 is TGTGCCAGTAGTCCGGTCCGTCCGTCTGAAAAACTGTTTTTT.

The chain recombines TRBV29-1 with TRBJ2-3, with D unresolved. The length of the CDR3 is 16 residues. Germline assignment: CDR1 SQVTM and CDR2 ANQGSEA. V was cut by 5 bases and J by 0 bases, with 18 bases left in between. The CDR3 DNA reads as TGCAGCGTTCCCGGACCGGAATTTGTTAGCACAGATACGCAGTATTTT. It is translated as CSVPGPEFVSTDTQYF.

V gene TRBV27 combines with J gene TRBJ2-1; 8 bases match TRBD1. J gave up 4 bases and V 6 bases, and 8 bases lay outside the gene matches. The CDR3 has 15 amino acids. Germline lookup yields CDR1 MNHEY and CDR2 SMNVEV (reference sequence). This chain's CDR3 is CASRATGDSYNEQFF. The CDR3 DNA sequence: TGTGCCAGCAGGGCGACAGGGGACAGTTACAATGAGCAGTTCTTC.

The chain recombines TRBV30 with TRBJ1-2, with TRBD1 matching 7 bases. V shed 5 bases and J 3 bases; nucleotides not matched to a gene: 0. The germline CDR1 and CDR2 sequences are GTSNPN and SVGIG (reference sequence). CDR3 length equals 11 residues. The CDR3 sequence is CAWDRDYGYTF. The DNA for the CDR3 is TGTGCCTGGGACAGGGACTATGGCTACACCTTC.

This clone was picked up one time. The J gene is TRBJ1-3, the V gene TRBV13; D is unclear. CDR3 length equals 14 residues. Trimming removed 2 bases from V and 0 bases from J, with 5 bases in between. Germline V gene data show CDR1 as PRHDT and CDR2 as FYEKMQ (reference sequence). CDR3 protein: CASSLRSSGNTIYF. In DNA form, the CDR3 reads TGTGCCAGCAGCTTAAGGAGCTCTGGAAACACCATATATTTT.

The chain couples TRBV7-9 to TRBJ2-1, with unresolved D. The CDR3 has 14 residues. V gave up 1 base and J gave up 4 bases, with 8 bases separating them. Germline CDR1 is SEHNR and CDR2 is FQNEAQ (reference sequence). CDR3 DNA: TGTGCCAGCAGCTTAGTAAGCTTGTACAATGAGCAGTTCTTC. The encoded protein is CASSLVSLYNEQFF.

V and J are TRBV2 and TRBJ2-7; a possible D gene is TRBD1 (5 bases). Looked up from germline, CDR1 is SNHLY and CDR2 is FYNNEI. The CDR3 consists of 13 residues. V gave up 7 bases and J gave up 1 base, with 11 bases separating them. DNA for the CDR3: TGTGCCAGCATGCTAGGGGAATCCTACGAGCAGTACTTC. It codes for CASMLGESYEQYF.

Notes on this clone: At the DNA level, this CDR3 is encoded by other sequences in the same sample as well. The chain has TRBV27 and TRBJ2-1; D unclear. This CDR3 has 14 amino acids. Trimming took off 3 bases at V and 2 bases at J, with 8 bases between the two ends. Per germline, CDR1 MNHEY and CDR2 SMNVEV (reference sequence). The chain's CDR3 is CASSFAGTYNEQFF. The CDR3 DNA follows: TGTGCCAGCAGTTTCGCCGGCACCTACAATGAGCAGTTCTTC.

The chain couples TRBV10-2 to TRBJ2-2, with 7 bases that match TRBD2. Germline V gives CDR1 WSHSY, CDR2 SAAADI. V shed 7 bases, J shed 3 bases, and the junction held 11 bases outside the gene matches. The CDR3 runs to 16 residues. CDR3 residues: CASTEWRESHTGELFF. The CDR3 DNA reads TGCGCCAGCACCGAGTGGCGGGAGTCTCACACCGGGGAGCTGTTTTTT.

V gene TRBV4-1 combines with J gene TRBJ2-5; no clear D. There are 15 residues in the CDR3. V lost 2 bases to trimming and J lost 6 bases, with 16 bases between them. The germline CDR1 and CDR2 sequences are MGHRA and YSYEKL. CDR3 residues: CASSQTDLSAKTQYF. In DNA form, the CDR3 reads TGCGCCAGCAGCCAAACAGACTTGTCCGCGAAGACCCAGTACTTC.

The chain links TRBV7-2 to TRBJ2-1; D is perhaps TRBD2 (6 bases). The CDR3 consists of 14 residues. Trimming took 5 bases from V and 1 from J, leaving 9 bases between them. Germline values: CDR1 SGHTA, CDR2 FQGNSA. The CDR3 here is CASSRGGSYNEQFF. CDR3 coding DNA: TGTGCCAGCAGCCGGGGAGGATCCTACAATGAGCAGTTCTTC. The full variable domain, with the rest looked up from reference TRBV7-2 and TRBJ2-1, is GAGVSQSPSNKVTEKGKDVELRCDPISGHTALYWYRQSLGQGLEFLIYFQGNSAPDKSGLPSDRFSAERTGGSVSTLTIQRTQQEDSAVYLCASSRGGSYNEQFFGPGTRLTVL.

The V and J genes are TRBV30 and TRBJ1-1; D is undetermined. The V gene lost 4 bases and the J gene lost 1 base, with 10 bases spanning the gap. Germline CDR1 GTSNPN, CDR2 SVGIG (reference sequence). There are 13 residues in the CDR3. This chain's CDR3 is CAWTITSNTEAFF. The CDR3 DNA reads as TGTGCCTGGACTATTACTTCGAACACTGAAGCTTTCTTT.

V and J are TRBV5-8 and TRBJ1-2, with D unresolved. Germline loops: CDR1 SGHTS, CDR2 YDEGEE. CDR3 length: 12 residues. Trimming cost V 0 bases and J 4 bases, with 4 bases left between them. Here the CDR3 reads CASSLGSYGYTF. CDR3 coding DNA: TGTGCCAGCAGCTTGGGAAGCTATGGCTACACCTTC.

The sample holds one count of this clone. The chain uses TRBV7-9 and TRBJ2-7; 8 bases agree with TRBD2. Germline CDR1 and CDR2: SEHNR and FQNEAQ (reference sequence). The V and J ends lost 3 bases and 0 bases, in that order; junction bases with no gene match: 7. The CDR3 has 16 amino acids. CDR3 in DNA: TGTGCCAGCAGCTTCCCCGGGGGGGAGAGCTCCTACGAGCAGTACTTC. This encodes CASSFPGGESSYEQYF. The whole variable domain, remainder taken from reference TRBV7-9 and TRBJ2-7, is DTGVSQNPRHKITKRGQNVTFRCDPISEHNRLYWYRQTLGQGPEFLTYFQNEAQLEKSRLLSDRFSAERPKGSFSTLEIQRTEQGDSAMYLCASSFPGGESSYEQYFGPGTRLTVT.

Comments on this clone: This sample also contains other DNA sequences that code for the same CDR3. The rearrangement joins TRBV10-3 to TRBJ2-3, with 10 bases that match TRBD1. J was trimmed by 1 base and V by 3 bases; bases with no gene match: 4. The CDR3 consists of 16 residues. Germline V gene sequence: CDR1 ENHRY, CDR2 SYGVKD. CDR3 DNA: TGTGCCATCAGTGACCGGGACAGGGGAGGCACAGATACGCAGTATTTT. Protein: CAISDRDRGGTDTQYF.